This TCR beta chain originates from a study of shared clonotypes between healthy human individuals. Trimming stripped 3 bases from V and 7 bases from J, with 4 bases between. The CDR3 has 11 residues. In germline, CDR1 is SGHTA, CDR2 FQGNSA. An assay was performed, and its level was deep. Original processing notes: ImmunoSEQ gave junction-only sequences without quality scores, so filtering differed. Clones were read by immunoSEQ multiplex PCR, and TCRdb kept only the in-frame ones, dropping some. Clonal size and the V and J genes are those of that table, whereas D and trimming came from the DNA. The table shows roughly 500,000 clones, with 79% occurring only once. All the donors were Caucasian adults who lived in Nashville, Tennessee.

The chain recombines TRBV7-2 with TRBJ2-1; D is undetermined. This clonotype was obtained from a woman aged 40 to 55 in good health. Some clones in this sample may be carry-over from other donors' samples. The sequencing input was PBMCs. The CDR3 loop is CASSFPNEQFF. The DNA for the CDR3 is TGTGCCAGCAGCTTTCCTAATGAGCAGTTCTTC.